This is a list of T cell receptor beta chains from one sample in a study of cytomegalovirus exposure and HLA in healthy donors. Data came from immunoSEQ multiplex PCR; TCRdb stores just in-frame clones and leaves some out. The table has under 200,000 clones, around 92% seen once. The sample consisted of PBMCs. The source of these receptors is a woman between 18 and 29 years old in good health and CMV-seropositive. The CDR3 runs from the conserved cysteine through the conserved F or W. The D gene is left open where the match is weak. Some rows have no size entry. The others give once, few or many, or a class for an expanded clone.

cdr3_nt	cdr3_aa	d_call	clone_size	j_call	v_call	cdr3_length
TGTGCCAGCAGCCCGGACAGAGCGATCCCCTGGCAGTACTTC	CASSPDRAIPWQYF	-	-	TRBJ2-7	TRBV7-8	14
TGTGCCAGCTCACCCCAACAGGGGAGCACAGATACGCAGTATTTT	CASSPQQGSTDTQYF	TRBD1	once	TRBJ2-3	TRBV18	15
TGTGCCTGGAGTGTACTAGGACTAGCGGGGACCACAGATACGCAGTATTTT	CAWSVLGLAGTTDTQYF	TRBD2	once	TRBJ2-3	TRBV30	17
TGTGCCAGCTCACCAGGGACAGTATTTGAAGCTTTCTTT	CASSPGTVFEAFF	TRBD1	-	TRBJ1-1	TRBV18	13
TGTGCCTGGAAAGCAGGGCCGGGAAACACCATATATTTT	CAWKAGPGNTIYF	-	few	TRBJ1-3	TRBV30	13
TGTGCCAGCAGTGCCCGGGAGGGAGACACAGATACGCAGTATTTT	CASSAREGDTDTQYF	TRBD2	many	TRBJ2-3	TRBV6-4	15
TGTGCCATCAGTGATGCCCAGGTCTATCAGCCCCAGCATTTT	CAISDAQVYQPQHF	-	-	TRBJ1-5	TRBV10-3	14
TGTGCCAGCAGTGTTGGACTAGCGGGAGCCTGGCAGTACTTC	CASSVGLAGAWQYF	TRBD2	-	TRBJ2-7	TRBV2	14
TGTGCCAGCAGCTTGGAGTTCGGGGATGGGCTCTTC	CASSLEFGDGLF	-	-	TRBJ2-7	TRBV5-5	12
TGCGCCAGCAGCCCGTCGGGACTAGCGGAGACAAACTACGAGCAGTACTTC	CASSPSGLAETNYEQYF	TRBD2	many	TRBJ2-7	TRBV5-1	17
TGTGCCAGCAGCGCTCGGGGGGCATCCAAAGAGACCCAGTACTTC	CASSARGASKETQYF	-	-	TRBJ2-5	TRBV9	15
TGCAGCGTAGGGGACTCCTCCTACGAGCAGTACTTC	CSVGDSSYEQYF	-	-	TRBJ2-7	TRBV29-1	12
TGCGCCAGCAGCCCTGTAGGGGGCCCTGGGGCCAACGTCCTGACTTTC	CASSPVGGPGANVLTF	TRBD1	-	TRBJ2-6	TRBV4-1	16
TGTGCCTGGAGTGTACTACGGCGGGCAGAGAACTACGAGCAGTACTTC	CAWSVLRRAENYEQYF	-	-	TRBJ2-7	TRBV30	16
TGCGCCAGCGGACTAGCGGGAGCGAGAGGAGAGACCCAGTACTTC	CASGLAGARGETQYF	TRBD2	-	TRBJ2-5	TRBV5-1	15
TGTGCCAGCAGCTTAGGTAGCGGGAGTGCAGATACGCAGTATTTT	CASSLGSGSADTQYF	TRBD2	once	TRBJ2-3	TRBV7-2	15
TGTGCCAGCTCACCACCGGGGACAGGGCACGAAAAACTGTTTTTT	CASSPPGTGHEKLFF	TRBD1	-	TRBJ1-4	TRBV18	15